These 15 T cell receptor beta chains came from one sample sequenced in a study of quantifying T cell responses using KT2 cells (dated by TCRdb to between 2016 and 2019). For context, the study as a whole: RNA was DNase-treated and reverse transcribed with TCR alpha and beta constant-region primers, mostly using SuperScript III.

Receptor libraries were prepared by UMI-ligation and nested PCR. The sequencer listed for this sample is Illumina MiSeq. A single-stranded oligonucleotide carrying the Illumina SP2 sequence and a UMI was ligated to the cDNA 3' end using T4 RNA ligase 1. PCR1 was run for 4 cycles (98 degrees C for 15 s, 69 degrees C for 30 s, 72 degrees C for 40 s), and an equimolar mix of RC1.1 and RC1.2, covering TRBC1 and TRBC2, was used as the beta primer. The public reads were reprocessed in TCRdb via fastp at Q25 and MiXCR, keeping in-frame beta chains. Entries that share a CDR3 protein sequence are merged under the most common genes and DNA. Within this sample are fewer than 45,000 distinct CDR3 sequences, with about a sixth of them counted one time only. The top ten clonotypes cover 40% to 55% of the sample. The sequencing input was PBMCs spiked with cells of the T cell clone KT2. The origin of the receptors is a human donor.

The chain joins TRBV20-1 to TRBJ1-1, with 9 nucleotides matching TRBD1. The CDR3 length is 16 residues. The germline V gene encodes CDR1 DFQATT and CDR2 SNEGSKA (reference sequence). V was clipped by 1 base and J by 5 bases; unmatched bases: 11. The CDR3 nucleotides read TGCAGTGCTAGAGTTCCAGACAGGGGGTATGAGACTGAAGCTTTCTTT. This sequence encodes CSARVPDRGYETEAFF.

The chain is built from TRBV5-6 and TRBJ2-1; D may be TRBD2 (6 bases). V was pared by 4 bases and J by 2 bases, with 16 bases between. The CDR3 consists of 16 residues. The germline gives CDR1 SGHDT, CDR2 YYEEEE. The CDR3 is CASSRLLAHTYNEQFF. CDR3 sequence (DNA): TGTGCCAGCAGCCGACTCCTAGCGCATACCTACAATGAGCAGTTCTTC.

This chain joins TRBV6-1 and TRBJ1-6; D remains unclear. Germline V gene lookup returns CDR1 MNHNS and CDR2 SASEGT. Trimming cost V 0 bases and J 5 bases, with 2 bases left between them. This CDR3 is built from 13 residues. This CDR3 reads CASSEADNSPLHF. The CDR3 nucleotides read TGTGCCAGCAGTGAAGCGGATAATTCACCCCTCCACTTT.

CDR3 sequence: CASSEDVQTDTQYF. DNA of the CDR3: TGTGCCAGCAGTGAAGACGTTCAGACAGATACGCAGTATTTT. The chain links TRBV6-1 to TRBJ2-3; no definite D call. The CDR3 consists of 14 residues. V gave up 1 base and J gave up 3 bases, with 8 bases separating them. Germline V gene lookup returns CDR1 MNHNS and CDR2 SASEGT.

V usage is TRBV7-8 and J usage is TRBJ2-1, with 11 bases aligning to TRBD2. Germline CDR1 and CDR2: SGHVS and FQNEAQ. J was trimmed by 8 bases and V by 5 bases; bases with no gene match: 8. There are 15 residues in the CDR3. CDR3 in DNA: TGTGCCAGCAGCCATACTAGCGGGAGCGTCGATGAGCAGTTCTTC. This codes for CASSHTSGSVDEQFF.

This clonotype was detected many times. This chain uses TRBV18 with TRBJ2-3; D call uncertain. With 8 bases removed from V and 0 bases from J, the gap between germline ends came to 6 bases. CDR1 and CDR2 (germline): KGHSH, LQKENI. The CDR3 is 12 amino acids. The CDR3 reads CASSPSTDTQYF. CDR3 sequence (DNA): TGTGCCAGCAGTCCTAGCACAGATACGCAGTATTTT.

V is TRBV20-1 and J is TRBJ1-1; D gene ambiguous. V lost 5 bases, J lost 0 bases, and 13 bases lay in between. This CDR3 is built from 14 residues. Germline assignment: CDR1 DFQATT and CDR2 SNEGSKA (reference sequence). In DNA form, the CDR3 reads TGCAGTGCTCAACCCCGGGATATGAACACTGAAGCTTTCTTT. It translates to CSAQPRDMNTEAFF.

The CDR3 nucleotides are TGTGCCACCAGCAGAGTGTCGTACAGGGTGGTTATGAACACTGAAGCTTTCTTT. Encoded protein: CATSRVSYRVVMNTEAFF. The chain joins TRBV15 to TRBJ1-1; possibly TRBD1 for D (6 bases). The CDR3 length is 18 residues. The ends were cut back, 1 base at V and 0 bases at J, with 18 bases in the middle. Per germline, CDR1 LNHNV and CDR2 YYDKDF (reference sequence). Complete variable domain (other parts from reference TRBV15 and TRBJ1-1): DAMVIQNPRYQVTQFGKPVTLSCSQTLNHNVMYWYQQKSSQAPKLLFHYYDKDFNNEADTPDNFQSRRPNTSFCFLDIRSPGLGDTAMYLCATSRVSYRVVMNTEAFFGQGTRLTVV.

The chain has TRBV6-5 and TRBJ1-2, with D unresolved. Germline CDR1 and CDR2: MNHEY and SVGAGI. CDR3 length equals 11 residues. Trimming removed 8 bases from V and 8 bases from J, with 12 bases in between. This CDR3 reads CASASGKGYTF. For the CDR3, the DNA is TGTGCCAGCGCCTCGGGGAAAGGCTACACCTTC.

This clonotype was detected only a few times. J is TRBJ1-1 and V is TRBV4-2; D gene unclear. The CDR3 extends over 15 amino acids. Trimming removed 6 bases at V and 1 base at J, with 15 bases between. Germline values: CDR1 LGHNA, CDR2 YNFKEQ. CDR3 nucleotide sequence: TGTGCCAGCAGGAATCCGGGAACCCAGAACACTGAAGCTTTCTTT. Amino acids: CASRNPGTQNTEAFF.

This clonotype has just a few counts. The chain employs TRBV9 and TRBJ1-6; possibly TRBD1 for D (6 bases). V shed 0 bases and J shed 5 bases, with 12 bases lying between them. CDR1 and CDR2 (germline): SGDLS, YYNGEE. This CDR3 has 16 amino acids. The CDR3 protein is CASSVATGTNNSPLHF. The DNA for the CDR3 is TGTGCCAGCAGCGTAGCTACGGGGACAAATAATTCACCCCTCCACTTT.

The chain employs TRBV7-2 and TRBJ1-4; possible D gene TRBD1, 5 bases. This CDR3 region has 22 residues. CDR1 is SGHTA, CDR2 FQGNSA, per germline. V was cut by 0 bases and J by 7 bases, with 33 bases left in between. CDR3 loop: CASSLAGPFNWTLHDVSEKLFF. In nucleotides, the CDR3 is TGTGCCAGCAGCTTAGCGGGTCCGTTTAATTGGACACTACACGACGTTAGTGAAAAACTGTTTTTT.

CDR3 region: CSVAQETQYF. DNA for the CDR3: TGCAGCGTTGCACAAGAGACCCAGTACTTC. The V call is TRBV29-1, the J call TRBJ2-5; D unresolved. V lost 4 bases and J lost 2, with 2 bases in between. This CDR3 is 10 amino acids long. Germline CDR1 SQVTM, CDR2 ANQGSEA.

The chain combines TRBV6-1 with TRBJ1-4; weak D call: TRBD1 (5 bases). The CDR3 spans 15 residues. Trimming pared 10 bases from V and 0 bases from J, leaving 15 bases between. The V gene's germline CDR1 is MNHNS and CDR2 SASEGT. The CDR3: CATGKQAATNEKLFF. The CDR3 region has the DNA TGTGCCACGGGAAAACAGGCCGCAACTAATGAAAAACTGTTTTTT.

This clonotype was seen a few times. V usage is TRBV5-8 and J usage is TRBJ2-3; D gene unclear. The CDR3 consists of 14 residues. CDR1 and CDR2 (germline): SGHTS, YDEGEE. V was cut by 2 bases and J by 1 base, with 8 bases left in between. The CDR3 nucleotides are TGTGCCAGCAGCTTTAGCCGGGGCACAGATACGCAGTATTTT. Translation: CASSFSRGTDTQYF.